Sequencing of this T cell receptor (beta chain) was carried out in a study of shared clonotypes between healthy human individuals. Study summary: A couple of women and a few men aged 18 to 49 made up the donors. Study outcomes and limitations: Researchers found naive subsets generally carried larger estimated richness than memory subsets. Rarefaction showed that sequencing of sorted subsets was incomplete (despite large depth).

On this clone: The antigen remains unidentified.

Naive-designated CD8 cells lacked CD45RO, were positively enriched for CCR7, and omitted terminally differentiated effector memory CD45RA+ cells. Replicate PCRs for sorted subsets used 200 ng DNA; this equaled tens of thousands of T cell genomes. Data came from immunoSEQ multiplex PCR; TCRdb stores just in-frame clones and leaves some out. The sample holds 660,000 or so clones, around 96% seen once. Trimming removed 2 bases at V and 6 bases at J, with 13 bases between. From germline, CDR1 is LGHNT and CDR2 FRNRAP. This CDR3 contains 14 residues. This chain joins TRBV12-5 and TRBJ1-1; D is possibly TRBD1 (5 bases). The sample taken for sequencing was naive CD8+ T cells sorted from blood. The sequence came from a woman in her 30s in good health. Here the CDR3 reads CASGLNHRNSEAFF. The CDR3 DNA reads as TGTGCTAGTGGTTTGAACCACAGGAATTCTGAAGCTTTCTTT.